This is a list of T cell receptor beta chains from one sample in a study of CXCR3-negative and CXCR3-positive naive CD8 T cells. One entry per CDR3 protein, without DNA, is what TCRdb gives after re-calling the 5' RACE reads. This sample's table reports approximately 5,300 distinct CDR3 sequences. The sample comprised naive CXCR3+ CD8+ T cells from blood. Every receptor here comes from a human donor in good health. Some clones in this sample may be carry-over from other donors' samples. Each CDR3 is given with its conserved first and last residue. Clone size appears in some rows only: once, few, many, or a class for an expanded clone.

clone size,V gene,J gene,CDR3 protein
.,TRBV28,TRBJ1-5,CASLSPSAQGGKRSNQPQHF
.,TRBV25-1,TRBJ2-2,CASRQGSEELFF
.,TRBV6-5,TRBJ1-1,CASSYMGLDTEAFF
.,TRBV6-1,TRBJ2-1,CASSDYPTRIAAGPSSYNEQFF
medium-sized,TRBV4-1,TRBJ2-2,CASSQVPGGGGDTGELFF
.,TRBV29-1,TRBJ2-5,CSVEGDRDNGETQYF
.,TRBV29-1,TRBJ2-7,CSVLGLAGVPSYEQYF
medium-sized,TRBV10-3,TRBJ2-1,CAITVTGRNEQFF
.,TRBV12-3/TRBV12-4,TRBJ1-1,CASSPGVGGGEAFF
.,TRBV12-5,TRBJ2-7,CARKRVSYEQYF
.,TRBV6-2/TRBV6-3,TRBJ1-2,CASTLTANYGYTF
medium-sized,TRBV5-1,TRBJ2-1,CASSEHYNEQFF
.,TRBV2,TRBJ2-2,CASRTPPLAGTNTGELFF
.,TRBV20-1,TRBJ2-2,CSARPQSPNTGELFF
medium-sized,TRBV10-2,TRBJ2-3,CASSDPGSTDTQYF
medium-sized,TRBV29-1,TRBJ2-7,CSVVAGLSYEQYF
.,TRBV12-3/TRBV12-4,TRBJ1-4,CASSSTGNEKLFF
.,TRBV20-1,TRBJ1-3,CSASGSSGNTIYF
medium-sized,TRBV12-3/TRBV12-4,TRBJ2-7,CASSSLASIEQYF
.,TRBV15,TRBJ2-7,CATSSMAQDSSYEQYF
.,TRBV27,TRBJ1-1,CASSVGPPANTEAFF
.,TRBV29-1,TRBJ2-2,CSVEYGATGELFF